These 18 T cell receptor beta chains originate from one sample sequenced in a study of Graves' ophthalmopathy and Graves' hyperthyroidism. Researchers took RNA transcripts and amplified TCR beta CDR3 regions from them. Scientists carried out first-round RT-PCR using HTBI primers and then a second-round multiplex PCR. MiXCR, run by TCRdb on the multiplex PCR reads, gives a single entry per CDR3 protein. The sample contains under 250,000 distinct CDR3 sequences, under 25% of which appear only once. The specimen was peripheral blood. The receptors shown here come from a woman in her forties or fifties with Graves' ophthalmopathy.

This chain links TRBV18 with TRBJ1-1; D is undetermined. In germline, CDR1 is KGHSH, CDR2 LQKENI. CDR3 length: 16 residues. V was cut by 2 bases and J by 0 bases, with 13 bases left in between. CDR3 region: CASSPTAGLMNTEAFF. In DNA, the CDR3 is TGTGCCAGCTCACCAACCGCCGGACTTATGAACACTGAAGCTTTCTTT.

The chain couples TRBV6-5 to TRBJ1-6, with 7 bases lining up with TRBD1. V gave up 4 bases and J gave up 8 bases; unmatched junction bases: 11. Germline assignment: CDR1 MNHEY and CDR2 SVGAGI. This CDR3 has 16 residues. The CDR3 DNA reads TGTGCCAGCAGTTTCAGGATAGGGGGCACACATTCACCCCTCCACTTT. Translating it yields CASSFRIGGTHSPLHF.

This clonotype was seen repeatedly, ten times or more. The V and J genes are TRBV28 and TRBJ1-2, with 8 bases lining up with TRBD1. CDR1 and CDR2 from the germline V gene are MDHEN and SYDVKM. This CDR3 has 15 amino acids. V lost 3 bases, J lost 4 bases, and 7 bases stayed unmatched. As DNA, the CDR3 is TGTGCCAGCAGTTTTTATACAGGGACAGGCTATGGCTACACCTTC. This gives the protein CASSFYTGTGYGYTF.

V usage is TRBV11-2 and J usage is TRBJ1-2; no reliable D call. V was pared by 1 base and J by 0 bases, with 12 bases between. Per the germline V gene, CDR1 is SGHAT and CDR2 is FQNNGV. CDR3 size: 16 residues. CDR3 nucleotide sequence: TGTGCCAGCAGCTTAGGGTCGGGCAGGACTAACTATGGCTACACCTTC. Its translation: CASSLGSGRTNYGYTF.

The chain has TRBV7-2 and TRBJ2-5; possibly TRBD2 for D (6 bases). Germline values: CDR1 SGHTA, CDR2 FQGNSA. The CDR3 is 15 residues long. The V end was cut by 1 base, the J end by 5 bases, with 14 bases between. The DNA of the CDR3 is TGTGCCAGCAGCTTAGACGGCGGGGATGGGGAGACCCAGTACTTC. This sequence encodes CASSLDGGDGETQYF.

This clonotype was recorded at least ten times. The chain joins TRBV4-1 to TRBJ2-7; no clear D. CDR1 and CDR2 from the germline V gene are MGHRA and YSYEKL. Trimming removed 2 bases from V and 1 base from J, with 12 bases in between. The CDR3 contains 15 residues. The CDR3 region has the DNA TGCGCCAGCAGCCAACCGAATGACGGGTCCTACGAGCAGTACTTC. It specifies CASSQPNDGSYEQYF.

This clonotype showed up many times. DNA for the CDR3: TGCAGTGCTAGAGATTGGTCGAACACTGAAGCTTTCTTT. This sequence encodes CSARDWSNTEAFF. The gene calls are TRBV20-1 and TRBJ1-1; the D is unclear. CDR1 is DFQATT, CDR2 SNEGSKA, per germline (reference sequence). V was clipped by 0 bases and J by 1 base, with 6 bases between them. The CDR3 runs to 13 residues.

This clonotype has a count of ten or more. J is TRBJ1-1 and V is TRBV6-1, with a tentative D call TRBD1 (5 bases). Germline V gene lookup returns CDR1 MNHNS and CDR2 SASEGT. V was pared by 3 bases and J by 9 bases, with 14 bases between. The CDR3 sequence is 13 residues long. CDR3 protein: CASSDRLGTKAFF. CDR3 nucleotides: TGTGCCAGCAGTGATAGGCTAGGGACGAAAGCTTTCTTT.

This clonotype was observed a few times. V gene TRBV20-1 combines with J gene TRBJ1-5; D is ambiguous. Trimming stripped 5 bases from V and 0 bases from J, with 11 bases between. The CDR3 contains 14 residues. Germline CDR1 is DFQATT and CDR2 is SNEGSKA (reference sequence). The CDR3: CSAPGSNSNQPQHF. The DNA for the CDR3 is TGCAGTGCTCCGGGCAGTAATAGCAATCAGCCCCAGCATTTT.

This clonotype has ten or more counts. The CDR3 spells CSVDSGGGNTIYF. The CDR3 DNA reads as TGCAGCGTTGATTCAGGTGGTGGAAACACCATATATTTT. This chain uses TRBV29-1 with TRBJ1-3, with no clear D. V was shortened by 3 bases and J by 3 bases, with 9 bases between the two germline ends. Per germline, CDR1 SQVTM and CDR2 ANQGSEA. The CDR3 loop spans 13 amino acids.

This sequence joins TRBV11-2 and TRBJ2-7, with D possibly TRBD1 on 6 matching bases. CDR1 SGHAT and CDR2 FQNNGV come from the germline V gene. V lost 5 bases and J 2 bases, leaving 13 bases between the germline ends. This CDR3 spans 14 amino acids. The CDR3 DNA sequence: TGTGCCAGCAGCCCTACAGGGCTCGCCTACGAGCAGTACTTC. It codes for CASSPTGLAYEQYF.

This clonotype was recorded many times. The chain is built from TRBV27 and TRBJ2-2; 10 bases fit TRBD1. Looked up from germline, CDR1 is MNHEY and CDR2 is SMNVEV (reference sequence). V was pared by 5 bases and J by 7 bases, with 10 bases of the junction left unmatched. The CDR3 contains 16 residues. The DNA for the CDR3 is TGTGCCAGCAGTACCCGGGACAGGGGTTACATCGGGGAGCTGTTTTTT. The encoded protein is CASSTRDRGYIGELFF.

This clonotype was detected many times. The chain links TRBV7-9 to TRBJ2-7; D remains unclear. The germline V gene has CDR1 SEHNR and CDR2 FQNEAQ (reference sequence). The length of the CDR3 is 13 residues. V lost 1 base, J lost 7 bases, and 11 bases lay in between. As DNA, the CDR3 is TGTGCCAGCAGCTTAGACGGCCTGGGGGAGCAGTACTTC. It codes for CASSLDGLGEQYF. The complete variable domain, with remaining parts taken from reference TRBV7-9 and TRBJ2-7, reads DTGVSQNPRHKITKRGQNVTFRCDPISEHNRLYWYRQTLGQGPEFLTYFQNEAQLEKSRLLSDRFSAERPKGSFSTLEIQRTEQGDSAMYLCASSLDGLGEQYFGPGTRLTVT.

The chain uses TRBV6-1 and TRBJ2-7; the match to TRBD1 covers 10 bases. This CDR3 is 14 amino acids long. The V gene's germline CDR1 is MNHNS and CDR2 SASEGT. V shed 7 bases, J shed 4 bases, and the junction held 7 bases outside the gene matches. CDR3 bases: TGTGCCAGCATTGTGGGACAGGGGAAATACGAGCAGTACTTC. This sequence encodes CASIVGQGKYEQYF.

This clonotype came up once. This may come from a read error, since a much larger clone is one base off. The chain is built from TRBV28 and TRBJ2-6; D tentatively reads TRBD1 or TRBD2 (6 bases each). Germline CDR1 reads MDHEN; CDR2 reads SYDVKM. CDR3 size: 15 residues. CDR3 amino acids: CASSFQGTGANVPTF. CDR3 bases: TGTGCCAGCAGTTTTCAGGGGACTGGGGCCAACGTCCCGACTTTC.

The chain uses TRBV12-3 or TRBV12-4 and TRBJ2-7, with 12 positions matching TRBD2. V was pared by 5 bases and J by 0 bases, with 11 bases of the junction left unmatched. The CDR3 length is 18 residues. Here the CDR3 DNA reads TGTGCCAGCAGTCTTTGGACTAGCGGGGAACCGAACTCCTACGAGCAGTACTTC. Its protein product is CASSLWTSGEPNSYEQYF.

This clonotype appeared once. This may come from a read error, since a much larger clone is one base off. This rearrangement joins TRBV3-1 to TRBJ2-7, with D perhaps matching TRBD1 (5 bases). The germline gives CDR1 LGHDT, CDR2 YNNKEL (reference sequence). The CDR3 covers 12 residues. V was pared by 7 bases and J by 10 bases, with 17 bases between. The CDR3: CASIRARDRQYF. CDR3 DNA sequence: TGTGCCAGCATCCGTGCAAGAGACAGACAGTACTTC.

This clonotype was seen repeatedly, ten times or more. V usage is TRBV19 and J usage is TRBJ2-7; 10 nucleotides align to TRBD1. Trimming at V came to 5 bases and at J to 7 bases, leaving 8 bases not matched to a gene. CDR1 and CDR2 (germline): LNHDA, SQIVND (reference sequence). There are 14 residues in the CDR3. DNA for the CDR3: TGTGCCAGTAGTGCCCGACAGGGGGCGAGAGAGCAGTACTTC. Its translation is CASSARQGAREQYF. The full variable domain, with the rest looked up from reference TRBV19 and TRBJ2-7, is DGGITQSPKYLFRKEGQNVTLSCEQNLNHDAMYWYRQDPGQGLRLIYYSQIVNDFQKGDIAEGYSVSREKKESFPLTVTSAQKNPTAFYLCASSARQGAREQYFGPGTRLTVT.